A selection of T cell receptor beta chains follows, all from one sample in a study of CD8 T cells in ankylosing spondylitis. One entry per CDR3 protein results from TCRdb running MiXCR on the 5' RACE reads. This sample has about 210,000 distinct CDR3 sequences, with approximately 7.4% found just once. Sequenced material: blood, either unsorted or a sorted T cell fraction (not recorded which). The receptors originated from a male donor with ankylosing spondylitis. The CDR3 runs from the conserved cysteine through the conserved F or W. The order of the fields is V gene, clone size, J gene, D gene, CDR3 protein, CDR3 DNA. D genes are given only for firm matches. The listing skips clone size in some rows; elsewhere it reads once, few, many or a size class.

TRBV28,NA,TRBJ1-2,TRBD1,CASSRTGWISYGYTF,TGTGCCAGCAGTCGGACAGGCTGGATTTCCTATGGCTACACCTTC
TRBV6-5,many,TRBJ1-5,NA,CASSYLEGQPQHF,TGTGCCAGCAGTTACTTGGAGGGTCAGCCCCAGCATTTT
TRBV27,many,TRBJ2-1,TRBD2,CASSVLAGGSSGQFF,TGTGCCAGCAGTGTACTAGCGGGTGGTTCCTCAGGGCAGTTCTTC
TRBV7-9,NA,TRBJ2-3,TRBD2,CASSLDVGGVTDTQYF,TGTGCCAGCAGCTTAGACGTGGGGGGGGTCACAGATACGCAGTATTTT
TRBV12-3/TRBV12-4,many,TRBJ2-7,NA,CASSDNRVNHYEQYF,TGTGCCAGCAGTGATAACAGGGTTAATCACTACGAGCAGTACTTC
TRBV4-2,many,TRBJ2-7,NA,CASSYIAAYEQYF,TGTGCCAGCAGTTACATAGCGGCCTACGAGCAGTACTTC
TRBV19,few,TRBJ1-5,TRBD1,CASSWDRGSNQPQHF,TGTGCCAGTAGCTGGGACAGGGGAAGCAATCAGCCCCAGCATTTT
TRBV4-3,many,TRBJ1-2,TRBD1,CASSQGLRGQGPSSNYGYTF,TGCGCCAGCAGCCAAGGCCTTCGGGGACAGGGACCTAGTTCTAACTATGGCTACACCTTC
TRBV5-6,many,TRBJ2-5,TRBD2,CASSRRGLADWETQYF,TGTGCCAGCAGCCGAAGGGGACTAGCTGACTGGGAGACCCAGTACTTC
TRBV7-8,many,TRBJ2-3,TRBD1,CASSLTGVADTQYF,TGTGCCAGCAGCTTAACAGGGGTGGCAGATACGCAGTATTTT
TRBV7-2,NA,TRBJ1-1,NA,CASSFLTANTEAFF,TGTGCCAGCAGCTTTCTGACAGCGAACACTGAAGCTTTCTTT
TRBV6-1,many,TRBJ2-1,NA,CASKQGRGTFF,TGTGCCAGTAAACAGGGGCGCGGGACGTTCTTC
TRBV29-1,many,TRBJ2-2,NA,CSGAGPTGKGTGELFF,TGCAGCGGGGCGGGGCCAACAGGGAAGGGCACCGGGGAGCTGTTTTTT
TRBV11-2,NA,TRBJ2-7,TRBD2,CASSLGGTSGLYEQYF,TGTGCCAGCAGCTTAGGAGGGACTAGCGGACTCTACGAGCAGTACTTC
TRBV9,many,TRBJ2-7,TRBD1,CASSAWQGDEQYF,TGTGCCAGCAGCGCCTGGCAGGGGGACGAGCAGTACTTC
TRBV9,many,TRBJ1-5,NA,CASSPQPGTPEPQHF,TGTGCCAGCAGCCCCCAGCCCGGGACCCCGGAGCCCCAGCATTTT
TRBV12-3/TRBV12-4,many,TRBJ2-3,TRBD1,CASSRDSSTDTQYF,TGTGCCAGCAGTCGGGACAGTTCCACAGATACGCAGTATTTT
TRBV4-2,many,TRBJ2-2,NA,CASSQVDRNTGELFF,TGTGCCAGCAGCCAAGTCGACAGGAACACCGGGGAGCTGTTTTTT
TRBV5-1,many,TRBJ2-7,TRBD1,CASSPGQGTGEQYF,TGCGCCAGCAGCCCCGGACAGGGCACGGGCGAGCAGTACTTC
TRBV7-2,NA,TRBJ2-5,TRBD1,CASSLKGAVLRETQYF,TGTGCCAGCAGCCTTAAGGGGGCGGTCCTAAGGGAGACCCAGTACTTC
TRBV11-2,many,TRBJ1-6,NA,CASSLGQYNSPLHF,TGTGCCAGCAGCTTAGGACAGTATAATTCACCCCTCCACTTT
TRBV19,NA,TRBJ2-4,NA,CASSTRPYPTLAKNIQYF,TGTGCCAGTAGTACGCGGCCTTATCCCACCCTAGCCAAAAACATTCAGTACTTC
TRBV7-9,many,TRBJ2-5,TRBD2,CASSLGSASGARPQYF,TGTGCCAGCAGCTTAGGTTCAGCTAGCGGAGCCCGTCCCCAGTACTTC
TRBV28,many,TRBJ2-7,NA,CASSFRGTYEQYF,TGTGCCAGCAGTTTTAGGGGTACCTACGAGCAGTACTTC
TRBV27,NA,TRBJ2-2,TRBD2,CASAGDYNTGELFF,TGTGCCAGCGCTGGGGACTACAACACCGGGGAGCTGTTTTTT
TRBV7-9,NA,TRBJ1-2,NA,CASSLAALRGGYTF,TGTGCCAGCAGCTTAGCGGCCCTCAGAGGGGGCTACACCTTC
TRBV19,NA,TRBJ1-1,TRBD1,CASFQGQMNTEAFF,TGTGCCAGTTTTCAGGGACAGATGAACACTGAAGCTTTCTTT
TRBV7-9,many,TRBJ2-1,TRBD2,CASSLASQFSGGAYNEQFF,TGTGCCAGCAGCTTAGCCAGTCAATTTAGCGGGGGAGCCTACAATGAGCAGTTCTTC
TRBV20-1,many,TRBJ1-6,TRBD1,CSASAGTGSSPLHF,TGCAGTGCTAGCGCCGGGACAGGGAGTTCACCCCTCCACTTT
TRBV4-2,NA,TRBJ2-1,TRBD1,CASSQGDPGGSQFF,TGTGCCAGCAGCCAAGGGGATCCAGGGGGCTCACAGTTCTTC